Listed below are T cell receptor beta chains from one sample, sequenced in a study of T-cell memory formation after mild COVID-19. Each CDR3 protein is one row after TCRdb ran MiXCR on the 5' RACE reads. The sample has roughly 510,000 distinct CDR3 sequences; around 15% are singletons. Material: PBMCs or a T cell subset sorted from them (not recorded which). All receptors derive from an adult woman who had mild COVID-19 (a few samples of this study predate the infection). Cell type and time point are not known. Both conserved end residues are part of each CDR3. D genes are given only for firm matches. Clone size, where shown, is once, few, many, or a class for clones that have expanded.

d_gene: -; j_gene: TRBJ2-5; abundance: many; v_gene: TRBV5-1; CDR3aa: CASSLQGQETQYF; CDR3nt: TGTGCCAGCAGCTTACAGGGCCAAGAGACCCAGTACTTC
d_gene: -; j_gene: TRBJ2-2; abundance: many; v_gene: TRBV5-1; CDR3aa: CASSLGASNTGELFF; CDR3nt: TGCGCCAGCAGCCTGGGGGCCTCGAACACCGGGGAGCTGTTTTTT
d_gene: TRBD1; j_gene: TRBJ2-3; abundance: -; v_gene: TRBV10-3; CDR3aa: CAIGQGTGGGDTQYF; CDR3nt: TGTGCCATCGGACAGGGGACAGGGGGCGGCGATACGCAGTATTTT
d_gene: -; j_gene: TRBJ2-7; abundance: few; v_gene: TRBV21-1; CDR3aa: CASSKVSGRSRSEQYF; CDR3nt: TGTGCCAGCAGCAAAGTGAGCGGGCGGTCCAGGAGTGAGCAGTACTTC
d_gene: -; j_gene: TRBJ1-1; abundance: many; v_gene: TRBV18; CDR3aa: CASSPSRGGTEAFF; CDR3nt: TGTGCCAGCTCACCAAGTCGAGGGGGCACTGAAGCTTTCTTT
d_gene: -; j_gene: TRBJ2-7; abundance: many; v_gene: TRBV12-3/TRBV12-4; CDR3aa: CASRGTESYEQYF; CDR3nt: TGTGCCAGCAGGGGGACGGAGTCCTACGAGCAGTACTTC
d_gene: -; j_gene: TRBJ1-5; abundance: few; v_gene: TRBV7-9; CDR3aa: CASSLPTGPQHF; CDR3nt: TGTGCCAGCAGCTTACCGACCGGTCCCCAGCATTTT
d_gene: -; j_gene: TRBJ1-1; abundance: few; v_gene: TRBV7-9; CDR3aa: CASSLNRKNTEAFF; CDR3nt: TGTGCCAGCAGCCTAAATAGGAAAAACACTGAAGCTTTCTTT
d_gene: TRBD2; j_gene: TRBJ2-3; abundance: few; v_gene: TRBV19; CDR3aa: CASSKPASGSSDTQYF; CDR3nt: TGTGCCAGTAGTAAACCGGCTAGCGGGAGTTCAGATACGCAGTATTTT
d_gene: -; j_gene: TRBJ1-1; abundance: many; v_gene: TRBV5-1; CDR3aa: CASSLQAPTGNTEAFF; CDR3nt: TGCGCCAGCAGCTTGCAAGCCCCGACAGGGAACACTGAAGCTTTCTTT
d_gene: TRBD1; j_gene: TRBJ1-2; abundance: few; v_gene: TRBV3-1; CDR3aa: CASSQVTGGNGYTF; CDR3nt: TGTGCCAGCAGCCAAGTTACAGGGGGTAATGGCTACACCTTC
d_gene: -; j_gene: TRBJ1-1; abundance: few; v_gene: TRBV14; CDR3aa: CASSPNPYTEAFF; CDR3nt: TGTGCCAGCAGCCCCAACCCCTACACTGAAGCTTTCTTT
d_gene: -; j_gene: TRBJ1-2; abundance: -; v_gene: TRBV20-1; CDR3aa: CSVGKNYGYTF; CDR3nt: TGCAGTGTGGGGAAGAACTATGGCTACACCTTC
d_gene: TRBD2; j_gene: TRBJ2-1; abundance: few; v_gene: TRBV7-9; CDR3aa: CASNPRAGAIYNEQFF; CDR3nt: TGTGCCAGCAATCCTCGAGCGGGAGCTATCTACAATGAGCAGTTCTTC
d_gene: TRBD2; j_gene: TRBJ2-3; abundance: -; v_gene: TRBV20-1; CDR3aa: CSARDRPAGYTDTQYF; CDR3nt: TGCAGTGCTAGAGATCGCCCAGCGGGGTACACAGATACGCAGTATTTT
d_gene: -; j_gene: TRBJ2-1; abundance: few; v_gene: TRBV29-1; CDR3aa: CSVEESQDQYNEQFF; CDR3nt: TGCAGCGTTGAAGAATCCCAAGACCAGTACAATGAGCAGTTCTTC
d_gene: TRBD2; j_gene: TRBJ2-2; abundance: -; v_gene: TRBV7-9; CDR3aa: CASSPTSLTGELFF; CDR3nt: TGTGCCAGCAGCCCGACTAGCCTCACCGGGGAGCTGTTTTTT
d_gene: -; j_gene: TRBJ2-7; abundance: few; v_gene: TRBV5-1; CDR3aa: CASSLSQGIGYEQYF; CDR3nt: TGCGCCAGCAGCTTGTCCCAGGGTATTGGCTACGAGCAGTACTTC
d_gene: -; j_gene: TRBJ1-2; abundance: -; v_gene: TRBV20-1; CDR3aa: CSASEGGLNYGYTF; CDR3nt: TGCAGTGCTAGTGAGGGTGGGCTTAACTATGGCTACACCTTC
d_gene: -; j_gene: TRBJ1-6; abundance: -; v_gene: TRBV27; CDR3aa: CASSQYGSPLHF; CDR3nt: TGTGCCAGCAGCCAGTACGGGTCACCCCTCCACTTT
d_gene: -; j_gene: TRBJ2-2; abundance: -; v_gene: TRBV20-1; CDR3aa: CSASSRVNTGELFF; CDR3nt: TGCAGTGCTAGTTCCAGGGTGAACACCGGGGAGCTGTTTTTT
d_gene: -; j_gene: TRBJ1-5; abundance: few; v_gene: TRBV7-2; CDR3aa: CASSPRGDQPQHF; CDR3nt: TGTGCCAGCAGCCCGAGGGGGGATCAGCCCCAGCATTTT
d_gene: -; j_gene: TRBJ1-2; abundance: few; v_gene: TRBV15; CDR3aa: CATSRQTGPYGYTF; CDR3nt: TGTGCCACCAGCAGGCAAACAGGGCCCTATGGCTACACCTTC
d_gene: -; j_gene: TRBJ1-5; abundance: -; v_gene: TRBV12-3/TRBV12-4; CDR3aa: CASSTRVQPQHF; CDR3nt: TGTGCCAGCAGTACGAGGGTTCAGCCCCAGCATTTT